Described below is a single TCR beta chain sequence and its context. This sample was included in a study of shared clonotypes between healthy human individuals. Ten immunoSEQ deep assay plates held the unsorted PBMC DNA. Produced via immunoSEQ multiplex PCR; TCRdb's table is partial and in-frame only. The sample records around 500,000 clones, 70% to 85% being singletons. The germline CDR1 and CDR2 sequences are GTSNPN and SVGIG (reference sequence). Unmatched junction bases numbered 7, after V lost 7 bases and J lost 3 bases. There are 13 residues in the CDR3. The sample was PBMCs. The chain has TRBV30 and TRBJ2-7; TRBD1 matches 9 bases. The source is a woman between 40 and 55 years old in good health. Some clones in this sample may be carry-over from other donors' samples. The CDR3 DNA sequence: TGTGCCTCACCGGGACAGGGAGGCTACGAGCAGTACTTC. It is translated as CASPGQGGYEQYF.